Following are 16 T cell receptor beta chains from one sample sequenced in a study of blood T cells in healthy people across ages. A J-beta primer mix and a sample-barcoded 5' primer were used in a second PCR of about 7 to 11 cycles. MiXCR, run by TCRdb on the 5' RACE reads, gives a single entry per CDR3 protein. Of around 1,900,000 distinct CDR3 sequences listed, 35% to 50% are singletons. Material: blood. Source of these receptors: a human donor in good health.

CDR3 protein: CSSTDPSFYGYTF. CDR3 nucleotides: TGCAGTTCTACAGACCCTTCCTTCTATGGCTACACCTTC. The chain has TRBV20-1 and TRBJ1-2; D is ambiguous. V was cut by 8 bases and J by 4 bases, with 17 bases left in between. Germline CDR1 DFQATT, CDR2 SNEGSKA (reference sequence). CDR3 length equals 13 residues.

This clonotype was recorded a few times. This rearrangement joins TRBV6-6 to TRBJ2-7, with 9 bases matching TRBD2. Trimming took 5 bases from V and 3 from J; bases not matched to a gene: 8. Per germline, CDR1 MNHNY and CDR2 SVGAGI (reference sequence). The CDR3 totals 15 residues. The CDR3 DNA follows: TGTGCCAGCAGTAGTGCGGGGGGGCCACACTACGAGCAGTACTTC. It is translated as CASSSAGGPHYEQYF.

V gene TRBV6-1 combines with J gene TRBJ2-1; 7 bases agree with TRBD1. This CDR3 is 16 amino acids long. V gave up 4 bases and J gave up 7 bases; unmatched junction bases: 13. Germline-derived CDR1 and CDR2 are MNHNS and SASEGT. The CDR3 nucleotides read TGTGCCAGCAGTGCGCACAGGGGTGAGCTTATGAATGAGCAGTTCTTC. It is translated as CASSAHRGELMNEQFF.

The chain combines TRBV18 with TRBJ1-5, with 8 bases that match TRBD1. The V and J ends lost 6 bases and 3 bases, in that order; junction bases with no gene match: 7. Per germline, CDR1 KGHSH and CDR2 LQKENI. The CDR3 loop spans 15 amino acids. The CDR3 region is CASSKDRVDNQPQHF. In DNA, the CDR3 is TGTGCCAGCTCCAAGGACAGGGTCGACAATCAGCCCCAGCATTTT.

This clonotype has a single count. The CDR3 sequence: CASSPLLGTKGTGELFF. Here the CDR3 DNA reads TGTGCCAGCAGCCCACTCCTTGGGACAAAGGGGACCGGGGAGCTGTTTTTT. J is TRBJ2-2 and V is TRBV7-2, with D maybe TRBD1 (6 bases). Germline V gene sequence: CDR1 SGHTA, CDR2 FQGNSA. Trimming stripped 5 bases from V and 5 bases from J, with 21 bases between. This CDR3 spans 17 amino acids. Variable domain in full (rest from reference TRBV7-2 and TRBJ2-2): GAGVSQSPSNKVTEKGKDVELRCDPISGHTALYWYRQSLGQGLEFLIYFQGNSAPDKSGLPSDRFSAERTGGSVSTLTIQRTQQEDSAVYLCASSPLLGTKGTGELFFGEGSRLTVL.

V and J are TRBV3-1 and TRBJ2-1; D is unclear. Germline lookup yields CDR1 LGHDT and CDR2 YNNKEL (reference sequence). The CDR3 has 15 amino acids. V lost 4 bases and J 2 bases, leaving 12 bases between the germline ends. The CDR3 protein is CASSRLLSPYNEQFF. The DNA of the CDR3 is TGTGCCAGCAGCCGCCTTCTTAGCCCCTACAATGAGCAGTTCTTC.

This clonotype showed up just a few times. The chain is built from TRBV20-1 and TRBJ2-3; 12 positions agree with TRBD2. This CDR3 is built from 16 residues. V lost 4 bases and J lost 4; bases outside the gene matches: 9. Germline V gene sequence: CDR1 DFQATT, CDR2 SNEGSKA (reference sequence). The CDR3 nucleotides are TGCAGTGCTAAACGCCGCGGACTAGCGGGGCCAGATACGCAGTATTTT. This sequence encodes CSAKRRGLAGPDTQYF.

The V and J genes are TRBV5-1 and TRBJ2-5; a weak D match, TRBD1 (6 bases). The germline V gene has CDR1 SGHRS and CDR2 YFSETQ. V shed 2 bases and J shed 5 bases, with 13 bases lying between them. The length of the CDR3 is 14 residues. CDR3 residues: CASSFSGDGETQYF. The CDR3 coding sequence is TGCGCCAGCAGCTTCTCAGGGGATGGGGAGACCCAGTACTTC.

This clonotype was found once. The J gene is TRBJ2-7, the V gene TRBV7-2; D is perhaps TRBD1 or TRBD2 (6 bases each). TRBJ2-5 explains the end of the DNA better; the J call may be wrong. There are 14 residues in the CDR3. Looked up from germline, CDR1 is SGHTA and CDR2 is FQGNSA. The CDR3 sequence: CASNEQGREETQYF. The CDR3 DNA reads TGTGCCAGCAACGAACAGGGTCGGGAGGAGACCCAGTACTTC.

The J gene is TRBJ1-2, the V gene TRBV7-3; D remains ambiguous. Between the trimmed V and J ends, which lost 3 bases and 8 bases, there was a span of 13 bases. The CDR3 covers 13 residues. Germline V gives CDR1 SGHTA, CDR2 FQGTGA. The CDR3 here is CASSFDGLSGYTF. The CDR3 coding sequence is TGTGCCAGCAGCTTTGACGGCTTGAGCGGCTACACCTTC.

This clonotype came up a few times. The chain is built from TRBV7-9 and TRBJ2-5; D might be TRBD1 (6 bases). The assigned J gene may be wrong: the sequence end matches TRBJ2-7 better. Looked up from germline, CDR1 is SEHNR and CDR2 is FQNEAQ (reference sequence). This CDR3 is 13 amino acids long. The CDR3 coding sequence is TGTGCCAGCAGCTCAGCAAACAGGGACGAGCAGTACTTC. The encoded protein is CASSSANRDEQYF.

This clonotype was recorded only once. The chain links TRBV4-3 to TRBJ2-1, with no clear D. V was pared by 0 bases and J by 0 bases, with 12 bases between. Germline assignment: CDR1 LGHNA and CDR2 YSLEER. CDR3 length: 17 residues. CDR3 protein: CASSQDGPRSSYNEQFF. CDR3 sequence (DNA): TGCGCCAGCAGCCAAGATGGCCCTAGGAGCTCCTACAATGAGCAGTTCTTC.

The chain links TRBV20-1 to TRBJ1-2; 8 nucleotides line up with TRBD1. Germline V gene data show CDR1 as DFQATT and CDR2 as SNEGSKA (reference sequence). The V and J ends lost 2 bases and 5 bases, in that order; junction bases with no gene match: 10. The CDR3 runs 15 residues. DNA of the CDR3: TGCAGTGCTAGACCTTTCGGACAGGGAGGGTATGGCTACACCTTC. Its protein product is CSARPFGQGGYGYTF.

The chain couples TRBV7-9 to TRBJ1-5; the D is unclear. Between the trimmed V and J ends, which lost 1 base and 7 bases, there was a span of 14 bases. The CDR3 covers 15 residues. Germline V lookup: CDR1 SEHNR, CDR2 FQNEAQ (reference sequence). Here the CDR3 reads CASSLGGVRGQPQHF. CDR3 in DNA: TGTGCCAGCAGCTTAGGGGGTGTTCGAGGGCAGCCCCAGCATTTT.

V gene TRBV25-1 combines with J gene TRBJ1-2; D ambiguous. Looked up from germline, CDR1 is MGHDK and CDR2 is SYGVNS. The CDR3 is 13 residues long. V was trimmed by 3 bases and J by 6 bases, leaving 11 bases between them. The DNA of the CDR3 is TGTGCCAGCAGTGACTCGCTCCCGCATGGCTACACCTTC. Translated: CASSDSLPHGYTF.

The chain is built from TRBV6-6 and TRBJ2-1; possible D gene TRBD2, 6 bases. The germline CDR1 and CDR2 sequences are MNHNY and SVGAGI (reference sequence). The CDR3 runs to 14 residues. The V gene lost 2 bases and the J gene lost 7 bases, with 12 bases spanning the gap. The CDR3 region has the DNA TGTGCCAGCAGTTACCTAGCGAGGGAGAATGAGCAGTTCTTC. Translated: CASSYLARENEQFF.